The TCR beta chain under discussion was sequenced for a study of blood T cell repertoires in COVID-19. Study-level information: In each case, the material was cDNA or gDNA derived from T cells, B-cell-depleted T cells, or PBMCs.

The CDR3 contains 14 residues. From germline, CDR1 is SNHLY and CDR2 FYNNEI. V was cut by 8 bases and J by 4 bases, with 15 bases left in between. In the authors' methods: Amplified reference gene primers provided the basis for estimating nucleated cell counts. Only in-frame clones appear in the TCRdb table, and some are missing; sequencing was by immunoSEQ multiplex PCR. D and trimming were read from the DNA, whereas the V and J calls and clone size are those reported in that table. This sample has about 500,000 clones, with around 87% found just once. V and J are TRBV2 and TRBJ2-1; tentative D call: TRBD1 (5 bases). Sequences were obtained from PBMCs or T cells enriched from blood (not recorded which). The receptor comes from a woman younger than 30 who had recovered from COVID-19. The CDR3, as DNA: TGTGCCAGCGGGGCCTCACAAATTTACAATGAGCAGTTCTTC. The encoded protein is CASGASQIYNEQFF.